This entry lists 27 T cell receptor beta chains sequenced from one sample in a study of blood T cell repertoires in COVID-19. Only in-frame clones appear in the TCRdb table, and some are missing; sequencing was by immunoSEQ multiplex PCR. The sample consists of more than 50,000 clones, around four fifths of them appearing once. Sequencing input: peripheral blood. The receptor source for this set is a human donor in a cohort sampled during active COVID-19.

The chain is built from TRBV28 and TRBJ2-7, with D unresolved. The V and J ends lost 3 bases and 2 bases respectively, with 8 bases between them. CDR1 and CDR2 from the germline V gene are MDHEN and SYDVKM. CDR3 length: 13 amino acids. The CDR3 protein is CASSLLGPYEQYF. The CDR3 nucleotides read TGTGCCAGCAGTTTGCTGGGCCCCTACGAGCAGTACTTC.

The chain carries TRBV19 and TRBJ2-7; 8 nucleotides align to TRBD2. The CDR3 is 16 residues long. Germline V lookup: CDR1 LNHDA, CDR2 SQIVND (reference sequence). V dropped 0 bases and J dropped 3; count of bases not matched to a gene: 7. CDR3 in DNA: TGTGCCAGTAGTATAGATTACGGGAGGGCGTTCTACGAGCAGTACTTC. Translating gives CASSIDYGRAFYEQYF.

The chain uses TRBV15 and TRBJ2-1; 13 bases agree with TRBD2. The CDR3 contains 15 residues. Germline CDR1 is LNHNV and CDR2 is YYDKDF (reference sequence). V trimming: 5 bases; J trimming: 10 bases; junction bases outside the gene matches: 8. CDR3 residues: CATSGGLAGLEEQFF. CDR3 nucleotide sequence: TGTGCCACCAGCGGGGGACTAGCGGGATTGGAGGAGCAGTTCTTC. The full variable domain, its missing parts supplied by reference TRBV15 and TRBJ2-1, is DAMVIQNPRYQVTQFGKPVTLSCSQTLNHNVMYWYQQKSSQAPKLLFHYYDKDFNNEADTPDNFQSRRPNTSFCFLDIRSPGLGDTAMYLCATSGGLAGLEEQFFGPGTRLTVL.

This chain joins TRBV4-2 and TRBJ2-7; D remains ambiguous. Between the trimmed V and J ends, which lost 4 bases and 0 bases, there was a span of 13 bases. Germline V gene lookup returns CDR1 LGHNA and CDR2 YNFKEQ. The CDR3 has 15 amino acids. The DNA of the CDR3 is TGTGCCAGCAGCCTCGAGCACGCCTACTCCTACGAGCAGTACTTC. Translating it yields CASSLEHAYSYEQYF.

CDR3 residues: CASSLRDRVSDTQYF. CDR3 sequence (DNA): TGTGCCAGCAGCCTCCGGGACAGGGTGTCAGATACGCAGTATTTT. The chain links TRBV6-5 to TRBJ2-3; 9 bases are a match to TRBD1. CDR3 length: 15 residues. J gave up 4 bases and V 6 bases, and 8 bases lay outside the gene matches. Germline values: CDR1 MNHEY, CDR2 SVGAGI.

The rearrangement joins TRBV5-1 to TRBJ2-1; 11 positions agree with TRBD2. Germline CDR1 SGHRS, CDR2 YFSETQ. V shed 4 bases and J 5 bases; nucleotides not matched to a gene: 8. The CDR3 contains 16 residues. CDR3 sequence reads: CASSAGGLAGDNEQFF. The CDR3 nucleotides are TGCGCCAGCAGCGCGGGAGGACTAGCGGGTGACAATGAGCAGTTCTTC.

V usage is TRBV3-1 (or the pseudogene TRBV3-2) and J usage is TRBJ1-2; TRBD1 matches at 9 bases. The CDR3 extends over 18 amino acids. J was trimmed by 0 bases and V by 2 bases; bases with no gene match: 10. Per germline, CDR1 LGHDT and CDR2 YNNKEL (reference sequence). The CDR3 DNA follows: TGTGCCAGCAGCCAAAGGAACTCCGGACAGGGGACTAACTATGGCTACACCTTC. This encodes CASSQRNSGQGTNYGYTF.

The V and J genes are TRBV4-1 and TRBJ1-4; D remains unclear. Between the trimmed V and J ends, which lost 0 bases and 6 bases, there was a span of 11 bases. CDR1 and CDR2 (germline): MGHRA, YSYEKL. CDR3 length equals 15 residues. CDR3 loop: CASSQEEGRDEKLFF. CDR3 nucleotides: TGCGCCAGCAGCCAAGAGGAGGGCCGTGATGAAAAACTGTTTTTT.

This clone showed up just once. The rearrangement uses TRBV14 and TRBJ2-5; TRBD2 agrees at 10 bases. Germline V lookup: CDR1 SGHDN, CDR2 FVKESK. V lost 4 bases to trimming and J lost 4 bases; unmatched junction nucleotides: 6. The CDR3 sequence is 15 residues long. Written as DNA, the CDR3 is TGTGCCAGCAGCCCCGCCCTAGCGGGAGTAGAGACCCAGTACTTC. This translates into CASSPALAGVETQYF. The whole variable domain, filled in from reference TRBV14 and TRBJ2-5, reads EAGVTQFPSHSVIEKGQTVTLRCDPISGHDNLYWYRRVMGKEIKFLLHFVKESKQDESGMPNNRFLAERTGGTYSTLKVQPAELEDSGVYFCASSPALAGVETQYFGPGTRLLVL.

The rearrangement joins TRBV7-9 to TRBJ2-1; 12 nucleotides match TRBD2. V lost 3 bases, J lost 8 bases, and 5 bases stayed unmatched. The CDR3 has 15 residues. Germline V gives CDR1 SEHNR, CDR2 FQNEAQ (reference sequence). The CDR3: CASSLTSGRVDEQFF. Here the CDR3 DNA reads TGTGCCAGCAGCTTGACTAGCGGGAGAGTCGATGAGCAGTTCTTC.

The chain couples TRBV2 to TRBJ2-5; TRBD1 matches 9 bases. Per germline, CDR1 SNHLY and CDR2 FYNNEI. The CDR3 loop spans 15 amino acids. Trimming cost V 6 bases and J 1 base; bases outside gene matches: 6. Written as DNA, the CDR3 is TGTGCCAGCAGAAAGGAGGACAGGGGCCAAGAGACCCAGTACTTC. Translating it yields CASRKEDRGQETQYF.

This chain connects TRBV20-1 to TRBJ1-1; a weak D match, TRBD1 (5 bases). In germline, CDR1 is DFQATT, CDR2 SNEGSKA (reference sequence). V shed 3 bases and J shed 4 bases, with 21 bases lying between them. The CDR3 consists of 16 residues. CDR3 protein: CSASPMTRGGSTEAFF. CDR3 DNA: TGCAGTGCTAGTCCAATGACTAGGGGCGGGAGCACTGAAGCTTTCTTT.

This clone turned up a few times. The chain recombines TRBV27 with TRBJ1-2; D is uncertain. Germline V gene lookup returns CDR1 MNHEY and CDR2 SMNVEV (reference sequence). The CDR3 spans 8 residues. The germline V and J ends were trimmed by 8 bases and 14 bases, with 9 bases remaining between them. CDR3: CASSIETF. CDR3 nucleotides: TGTGCCAGCTCCATAGAGACCTTC.

With respect to this clone: This sample also contains other DNA sequences that code for the same CDR3. The chain joins TRBV27 to TRBJ2-7; TRBD2 agrees at 9 bases. Germline V lookup: CDR1 MNHEY, CDR2 SMNVEV (reference sequence). V lost 0 bases to trimming and J lost 0 bases; unmatched junction nucleotides: 0. The CDR3 extends over 15 amino acids. The CDR3 loop reads CASSLSSGSSYEQYF. The CDR3 DNA reads as TGTGCCAGCAGTTTATCTAGCGGGAGCTCCTACGAGCAGTACTTC.

The chain uses TRBV9 and TRBJ2-1; 8 bases fit TRBD2. After removal of 0 bases from V and 8 bases from J, the junction contained 10 bases not matched to a gene. The V gene's germline CDR1 is SGDLS and CDR2 YYNGEE. The CDR3 length is 16 residues. The CDR3 DNA follows: TGTGCCAGCAGCGTAGGAGGTAGCGGGATACTCTATGAGCAGTTCTTC. This sequence encodes CASSVGGSGILYEQFF.

The CDR3, as DNA: TGCGCCAGCAGCCAAGATACAGGGGGGGGTGAAAAACTGTTTTTT. This encodes CASSQDTGGGEKLFF. This chain uses TRBV4-1 with TRBJ1-4; 8 nucleotides line up with TRBD1. This CDR3 is 15 amino acids long. V was pared by 0 bases and J by 7 bases, with 4 bases of the junction left unmatched. The germline V gene has CDR1 MGHRA and CDR2 YSYEKL.

The chain is built from TRBV11-3 and TRBJ2-2, with D maybe TRBD2 (6 bases). Germline CDR1 is SGHNT and CDR2 is YENEEA. CDR3 length: 15 amino acids. V was shortened by 4 bases and J by 0 bases, with 9 bases between the two germline ends. The CDR3 bases are TGTGCCAGCAGCTCGATAGCGGCGAACACCGGGGAGCTGTTTTTT. The encoded protein is CASSSIAANTGELFF.

This clone was detected once. The V call is TRBV5-6, the J call TRBJ2-7; D remains ambiguous. The V end lost 4 bases, the J end lost 6 bases, and 17 bases lay between the germline ends. The CDR3 totals 14 residues. Germline assignment: CDR1 SGHDT and CDR2 YYEEEE. The CDR3 bases are TGTGCCAGCAGCCTCCCGAGGAGTGGAGTCGAGCAGTACTTC. This sequence encodes CASSLPRSGVEQYF.

The J gene is TRBJ2-7, the V gene TRBV5-6, with 9 bases fitting TRBD2. V trimming: 4 bases; J trimming: 2 bases; junction bases outside the gene matches: 4. CDR1 and CDR2 from the germline V gene are SGHDT and YYEEEE. This CDR3 is built from 14 residues. CDR3 coding DNA: TGTGCCAGCAGCCGAGGACTAGCGCCCTACGAGCAGTACTTC. Protein: CASSRGLAPYEQYF.

The V gene is TRBV30, the J gene TRBJ2-7; 13 positions match TRBD2. The V gene end was trimmed by 4 bases and the J gene end by 4 bases; junction bases not matched to a gene: 4. From germline, CDR1 is GTSNPN and CDR2 SVGIG (reference sequence). The CDR3 consists of 14 residues. The DNA for the CDR3 is TGTGCCTGGATTAGGACTAGCGGGAGATACGAGCAGTACTTC. It encodes CAWIRTSGRYEQYF.

The chain has TRBV9 and TRBJ2-7; D is perhaps TRBD2 (6 bases). This CDR3 is 14 amino acids long. In germline, CDR1 is SGDLS, CDR2 YYNGEE. Trimming took off 4 bases at V and 2 bases at J, with 13 bases between the two ends. In DNA, the CDR3 is TGTGCCAGCAGCCCCGAAATAGCGGCCTACGAGCAGTACTTC. Protein sequence: CASSPEIAAYEQYF. The entire variable domain, with the rest obtained from reference TRBV9 and TRBJ2-7, is as follows: DSGVTQTPKHLITATGQRVTLRCSPRSGDLSVYWYQQSLDQGLQFLIQYYNGEERAKGNILERFSAQQFPDLHSELNLSSLELGDSALYFCASSPEIAAYEQYFGPGTRLTVT.

This clone is a singleton in its sample. The chain couples TRBV14 to TRBJ2-1; D ambiguous. Trimming left V 4 bases short and J 7 bases short, with 11 bases between. Germline values: CDR1 SGHDN, CDR2 FVKESK. This CDR3 spans 13 amino acids. This chain's CDR3 is CASSPRLSNEQFF. CDR3 nucleotides: TGTGCCAGCAGCCCCCGTCTTAGTAATGAGCAGTTCTTC.

This clone showed up just a few times. The chain recombines TRBV28 with TRBJ1-1; D may be TRBD1 (6 bases). This CDR3 has 16 amino acids. V gave up 5 bases and J gave up 0 bases, with 16 bases separating them. Germline V gene lookup returns CDR1 MDHEN and CDR2 SYDVKM. This CDR3 is CASSPHPQGMNTEAFF. Here the CDR3 DNA reads TGTGCCAGCAGTCCACACCCACAGGGCATGAACACTGAAGCTTTCTTT.

The gene calls are TRBV10-3 and TRBJ1-5; D perhaps matches TRBD1 (6 bases). This CDR3 comprises 15 residues. The V and J ends lost 4 bases and 3 bases respectively, with 13 bases between them. Germline CDR1 reads ENHRY; CDR2 reads SYGVKD. The CDR3 sequence is CAISVEGGPNQPQHF. In DNA, the CDR3 is TGTGCCATCAGTGTGGAGGGGGGGCCCAATCAGCCCCAGCATTTT.

The chain couples TRBV7-2 to TRBJ1-1; D unresolved. The CDR3 spans 15 residues. Looked up from germline, CDR1 is SGHTA and CDR2 is FQGNSA. The germline V and J ends were trimmed by 1 base and 3 bases, with 12 bases remaining between them. This CDR3 is CASSLVPGRDTEAFF. In DNA, the CDR3 is TGTGCCAGCAGCTTAGTGCCGGGTCGGGACACTGAAGCTTTCTTT.

CDR3 bases: TGTGCCAGCAGTTACATGACAGGGGGTGATCAGCCCCAGCATTTT. It yields the protein CASSYMTGGDQPQHF. The J gene is TRBJ1-5, the V gene TRBV6-2 or TRBV6-3; 9 positions agree with TRBD1. V shed 2 bases and J 5 bases; nucleotides not matched to a gene: 4. The CDR3 runs 15 residues. The germline V gene encodes CDR1 MNHEY and CDR2 SVGEGT.

The J gene is TRBJ2-7, the V gene TRBV28, with D perhaps matching TRBD1 (5 bases). The V and J ends lost 6 bases and 5 bases respectively, with 14 bases between them. Germline values: CDR1 MDHEN, CDR2 SYDVKM. The CDR3 consists of 13 residues. The CDR3 nucleotides read TGTGCCAGCAGATCCCAGGGTTTCAACGAGCAGTACTTC. As protein: CASRSQGFNEQYF.